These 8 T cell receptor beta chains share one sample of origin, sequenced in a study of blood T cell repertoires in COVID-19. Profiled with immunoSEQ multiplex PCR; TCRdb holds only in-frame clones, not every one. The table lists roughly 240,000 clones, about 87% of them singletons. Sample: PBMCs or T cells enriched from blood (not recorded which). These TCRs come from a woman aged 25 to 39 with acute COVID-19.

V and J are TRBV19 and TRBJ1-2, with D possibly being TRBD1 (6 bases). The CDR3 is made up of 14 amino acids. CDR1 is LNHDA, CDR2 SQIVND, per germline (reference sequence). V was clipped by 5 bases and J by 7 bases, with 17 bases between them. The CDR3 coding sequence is TGTGCCAGTAGTCACCGGGACACCAACCGTGGCTACACCTTC. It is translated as CASSHRDTNRGYTF. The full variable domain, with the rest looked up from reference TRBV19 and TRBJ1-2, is DGGITQSPKYLFRKEGQNVTLSCEQNLNHDAMYWYRQDPGQGLRLIYYSQIVNDFQKGDIAEGYSVSREKKESFPLTVTSAQKNPTAFYLCASSHRDTNRGYTFGSGTRLTVV.

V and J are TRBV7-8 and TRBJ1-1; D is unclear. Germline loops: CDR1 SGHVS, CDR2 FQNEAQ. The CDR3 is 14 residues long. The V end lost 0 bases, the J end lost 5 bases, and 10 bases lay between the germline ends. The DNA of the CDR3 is TGTGCCAGCAGCTTAGCGCGATTCTGGACTGAAGCTTTCTTT. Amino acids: CASSLARFWTEAFF.

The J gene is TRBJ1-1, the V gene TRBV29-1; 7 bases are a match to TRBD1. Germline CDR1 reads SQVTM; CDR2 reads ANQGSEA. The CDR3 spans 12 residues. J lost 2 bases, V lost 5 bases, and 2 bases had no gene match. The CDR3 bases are TGCAGCGTTTACAGGGGAAACACTGAAGCTTTCTTT. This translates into CSVYRGNTEAFF.

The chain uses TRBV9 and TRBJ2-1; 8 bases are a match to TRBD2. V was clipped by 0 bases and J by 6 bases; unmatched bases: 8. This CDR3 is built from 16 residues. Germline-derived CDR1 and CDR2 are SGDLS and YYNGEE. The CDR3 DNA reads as TGTGCCAGCAGCGTAGATGGTAGCGGGGCCCTCAATGAGCAGTTCTTC. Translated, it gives CASSVDGSGALNEQFF.

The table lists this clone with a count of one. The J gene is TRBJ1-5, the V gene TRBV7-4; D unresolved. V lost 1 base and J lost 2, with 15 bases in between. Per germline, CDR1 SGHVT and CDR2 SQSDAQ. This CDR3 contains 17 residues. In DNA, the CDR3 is TGTGCCAGCAGCTTAGAGAGTCTGCCGGTGCGCAATCAGCCCCAGCATTTT. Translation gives CASSLESLPVRNQPQHF.

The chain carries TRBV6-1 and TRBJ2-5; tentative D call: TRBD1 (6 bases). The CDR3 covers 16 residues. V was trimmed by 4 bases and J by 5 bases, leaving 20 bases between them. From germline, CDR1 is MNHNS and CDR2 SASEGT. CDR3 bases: TGTGCCAGCAGTGGAAACAGGGCTATCTTTCCGGAGACCCAGTACTTC. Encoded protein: CASSGNRAIFPETQYF.

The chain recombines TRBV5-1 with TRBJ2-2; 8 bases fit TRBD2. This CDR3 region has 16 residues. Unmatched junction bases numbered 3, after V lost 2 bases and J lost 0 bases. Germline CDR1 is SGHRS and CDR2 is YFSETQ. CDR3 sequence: CASSLGAGANTGELFF. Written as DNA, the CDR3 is TGCGCCAGCAGCTTAGGAGCGGGGGCGAACACCGGGGAGCTGTTTTTT.

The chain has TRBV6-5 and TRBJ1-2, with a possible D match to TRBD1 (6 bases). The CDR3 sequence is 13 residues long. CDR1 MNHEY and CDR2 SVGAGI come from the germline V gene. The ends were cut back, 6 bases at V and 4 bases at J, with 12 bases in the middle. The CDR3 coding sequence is TGTGCCAGCAGACAGACAGGTCTCTATGGCTACACCTTC. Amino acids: CASRQTGLYGYTF.